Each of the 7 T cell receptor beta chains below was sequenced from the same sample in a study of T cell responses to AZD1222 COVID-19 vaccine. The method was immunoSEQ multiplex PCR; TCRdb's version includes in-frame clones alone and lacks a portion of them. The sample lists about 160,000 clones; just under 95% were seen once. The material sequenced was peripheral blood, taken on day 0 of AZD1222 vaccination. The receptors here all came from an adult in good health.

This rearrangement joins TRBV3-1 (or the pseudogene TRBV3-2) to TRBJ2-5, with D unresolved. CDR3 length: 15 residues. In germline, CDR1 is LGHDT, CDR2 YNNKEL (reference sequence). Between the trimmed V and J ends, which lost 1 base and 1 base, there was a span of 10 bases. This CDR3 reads CASSQVWGTQETQYF. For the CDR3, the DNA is TGTGCCAGCAGCCAAGTTTGGGGAACCCAAGAGACCCAGTACTTC.

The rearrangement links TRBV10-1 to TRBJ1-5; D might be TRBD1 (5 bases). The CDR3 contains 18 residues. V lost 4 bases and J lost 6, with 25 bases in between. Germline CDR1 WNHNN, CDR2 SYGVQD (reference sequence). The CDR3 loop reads CASSGYRDPRSRSQPQHF. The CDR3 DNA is TGCGCCAGCAGTGGGTACCGGGACCCTCGGTCCAGGAGTCAGCCCCAGCATTTT.

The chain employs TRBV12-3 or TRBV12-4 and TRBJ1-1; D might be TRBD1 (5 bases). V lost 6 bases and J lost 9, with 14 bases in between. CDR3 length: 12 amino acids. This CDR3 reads CASSLSGPQAFF. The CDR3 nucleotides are TGTGCCAGCAGCCTCTCGGGGCCGCAAGCTTTCTTT.

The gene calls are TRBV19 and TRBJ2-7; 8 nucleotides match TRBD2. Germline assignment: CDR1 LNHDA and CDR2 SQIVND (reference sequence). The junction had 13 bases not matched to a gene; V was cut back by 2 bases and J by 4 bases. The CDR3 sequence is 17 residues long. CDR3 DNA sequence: TGTGCCAGTAGTATATTCGGTACCGGGGGGGCCCAGTACGAGCAGTACTTC. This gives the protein CASSIFGTGGAQYEQYF.

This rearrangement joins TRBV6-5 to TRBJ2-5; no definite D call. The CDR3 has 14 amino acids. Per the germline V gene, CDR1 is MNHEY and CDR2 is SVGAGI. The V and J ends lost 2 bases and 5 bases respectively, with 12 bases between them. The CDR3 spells CASSYGIVRETQYF. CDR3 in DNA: TGTGCCAGCAGTTACGGGATAGTACGGGAGACCCAGTACTTC.

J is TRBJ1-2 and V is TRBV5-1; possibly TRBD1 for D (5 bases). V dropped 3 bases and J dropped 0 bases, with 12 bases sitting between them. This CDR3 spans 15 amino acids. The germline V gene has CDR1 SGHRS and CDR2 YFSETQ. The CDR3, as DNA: TGCGCCAGCAGCTGGGGGACGGGAACTAACTATGGCTACACCTTC. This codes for CASSWGTGTNYGYTF.

Here the CDR3 DNA reads TGCAGTGCTAGGGGGAACGAGCAGTACTTC. Its protein product is CSARGNEQYF. The rearrangement joins TRBV20-1 to TRBJ2-7; D is ambiguous. This CDR3 has 10 amino acids. V lost 3 bases and J 5 bases, leaving 5 bases between the germline ends. CDR1 is DFQATT and CDR2 is SNEGSKA in the germline V gene (reference sequence).